This TCR beta chain was obtained from a study of control samples from healthy donors and cancer patients. After removal of 1 base from V and 8 bases from J, the junction contained 4 bases not matched to a gene. From germline, CDR1 is LNHDA and CDR2 SQIVND (reference sequence). The CDR3 runs 13 residues. Produced via immunoSEQ multiplex PCR; TCRdb's table is partial and in-frame only. The top ten clones hold roughly 1.5% of a sample with around 190,000 clones, over 85% of them seen once. Material for sequencing was blood. This sequence originates from a man aged 25-40 years in good health. The rearrangement joins TRBV19 to TRBJ1-1; 7 bases are a match to TRBD1. The CDR3 nucleotides are TGTGCCAGTAGTATAGGGCAGGGGGACGAAGCTTTCTTT. Translated, it gives CASSIGQGDEAFF. Complete variable domain (other parts from reference TRBV19 and TRBJ1-1): DGGITQSPKYLFRKEGQNVTLSCEQNLNHDAMYWYRQDPGQGLRLIYYSQIVNDFQKGDIAEGYSVSREKKESFPLTVTSAQKNPTAFYLCASSIGQGDEAFFGQGTRLTVV.